The 13 T cell receptor beta chains in this list originate from one sample, sequenced in a study of CD8+ T cells in alopecia areata. As the sequencing template, cDNA was produced by extracting RNA and reverse transcribing it. The assay was immunoSEQ multiplex PCR, and TCRdb's table has in-frame clones only and misses some. The sample yields some 110,000 clones, without any singletons. Sequencing was performed on lesional skin. The receptors shown here come from a C3H/HeJ mouse with alopecia areata. These mice share the MHC haplotype H2-k.

Details on this clone: Gene names and germline match the mouse. The CDR3 end lies 4 residues beyond the end of the read and is filled in from the germline J gene. The chain has TRBV19 and TRBJ1-4, with 9 bases identical to TRBD1. CDR1 is FNHDT and CDR2 is SITEND in the germline V gene (reference sequence). Losses at the gene ends were 4 bases for V and 4 bases for J; bases not matched to a gene: 5. The CDR3 is 15 amino acids. The sequenced CDR3 bases are TGTGCCAGCAGTCCGGACAGGGGTCGCAACGAA. Protein product: CASSPDRGRNE. The whole CDR3 sequence is CASSPDRGRNERLFF.

Comments on this clone: The listed genes are named as in mouse. The observed sequence ends 4 residues before the CDR3 terminus, with the missing tail filled in from the germline J gene. V usage is TRBV13-3 and J usage is TRBJ2-7, with TRBD1 matching 7 bases. Germline CDR1 is NNHDY and CDR2 is SYVADS. The CDR3 sequence is 14 residues long. V lost 3 bases, J lost 2 bases, and 5 bases stayed unmatched. CDR3 sequence reads: CASSGGTETYEQYF. The part of the CDR3 DNA that was read is TGTGCCAGCAGTGGCGGGACAGAAACCTAT.

This clone turned up a few times. The genes and germline here are from mouse. The read ends 4 residues before the CDR3 terminus; that terminus is restored from the germline J gene. V and J are TRBV17 and TRBJ2-2; D possibly corresponds to TRBD2 (5 bases). CDR3 length: 13 amino acids. Germline loops: CDR1 MNHDT, CDR2 YYDKIL. Trimming removed 3 bases from V and 5 bases from J, with 7 bases in between. The CDR3 bases that were read are TGTGCTAGCAGTAGCTGGGAAACCGGG. Translating it yields CASSSWETG. The entire CDR3 sequence reads CASSSWETGQLYF.

In the case of this clone: Genes here carry mouse names. Partial CDR3 DNA: TGTGCCAGCAGACCCGGGACAGGGGCTGAC. Translating it yields CASRPGTGAD. The entire CDR3 protein is CASRPGTGADTQYF. The rearrangement uses TRBV13-3 and TRBJ2-5; 10 bases line up with TRBD1. The sequenced fragment ends 4 residues before the CDR3 boundary, so the rest is inferred from the germline J gene. The CDR3 is 14 residues long. CDR1 NNHDY and CDR2 SYVADS come from the germline V gene.

This clone was observed a few times. These gene names are mouse names. The sequenced fragment ends 4 residues before the CDR3 boundary, so the rest is inferred from the germline J gene. V gene TRBV17 combines with J gene TRBJ2-5; D is undetermined. Looked up from germline, CDR1 is MNHDT and CDR2 is YYDKIL. V lost 5 bases and J lost 3, with 9 bases in between. This CDR3 contains 13 residues. CDR3 sequence: CASSPADQDTQYF. CDR3 DNA (partial): TGTGCTAGCAGTCCCGCAGATCAAGAC.

This clone was recorded at least ten times. All gene names here are mouse names. The read ends 4 residues early relative to the CDR3; the germline J gene fills the gap. The J gene is TRBJ2-1, the V gene TRBV13-3; TRBD1 might be the D (6 bases). The CDR3 covers 15 residues. V was trimmed by 3 bases and J by 3 bases, leaving 13 bases between them. Germline assignment: CDR1 NNHDY and CDR2 SYVADS. The chain's CDR3 is CASSGGHPGYAEQFF. The CDR3 bases that were read are TGTGCCAGCAGTGGGGGACACCCAGGCTATGCT.

Comments on this clone: Gene names are the mouse ones. The read comes to an end 4 residues before the CDR3 does, leaving the germline J gene to fill in the end. The chain has TRBV19 and TRBJ2-7; 7 bases match TRBD1. In germline, CDR1 is FNHDT, CDR2 SITEND (reference sequence). The CDR3 has 12 amino acids. CDR3 DNA (partial): TGTGCCAGCAGCGCCGGGACAGAT. Residues: CASSAGTD. The complete CDR3 reads CASSAGTDEQYF.

This clone was seen only a few times. Each gene name is a mouse one. The CDR3 here is CASSRDWGVNEQYF. The CDR3 DNA, read in part, is TGTGCCAGCAGTCGGGACTGGGGGGTTAAT. This sequence joins TRBV14 and TRBJ2-7, with 12 bases identical to TRBD2. The CDR3 is cut off 4 residues early in the read; its end comes from the germline J gene. The length of the CDR3 is 14 residues. Germline values: CDR1 SGHDT, CDR2 FRDEAV.

Of note for this clone: The genes are named according to mouse. The read falls 4 residues short of the CDR3 end, and the missing part is taken from the germline J gene. The chain carries TRBV19 and TRBJ2-1, with TRBD2 matching 8 bases. In germline, CDR1 is FNHDT, CDR2 SITEND (reference sequence). With 2 bases clipped from V and 0 bases from J, the junction kept 4 bases outside the gene matches. The CDR3 extends over 16 amino acids. CDR3 sequence: CASSIWGATNYAEQFF. The covered CDR3 bases are TGTGCCAGCAGTATCTGGGGGGCAACTAACTATGCT.

On this clone itself: Gene names and germline refer to mouse. The sequence runs out 4 residues before the end of the CDR3; the remainder is reconstructed from the germline J gene. The chain has TRBV13-3 and TRBJ2-1, with 7 bases that match TRBD2. Per the germline V gene, CDR1 is NNHDY and CDR2 is SYVADS. The CDR3 length is 14 residues. Trimming took 5 bases from V and 3 from J; bases not matched to a gene: 5. CDR3 region: CASRTLGTYAEQFF. Incomplete CDR3 DNA: TGTGCCAGCAGAACACTGGGGACCTATGCT.

On this clone: Germline and genes here are mouse. The read ends 4 residues shy of where the CDR3 ends; the end is completed using the germline J gene. This sequence joins TRBV13-3 and TRBJ1-1, with a tentative D call TRBD1 (6 bases). CDR3 length: 13 amino acids. Germline V lookup: CDR1 NNHDY, CDR2 SYVADS. The CDR3 bases that were read are TGTGCCAGCAGTGACGGACAGTCCGGA. The encoded protein is CASSDGQSG. Given in full, the CDR3 is CASSDGQSGEVFF.

This clone was observed a few times. Mouse gene names apply. The read terminates 4 residues ahead of where the CDR3 ends, so the germline J gene completes it. V is TRBV1 and J is TRBJ2-1; a possible D gene is TRBD2 (8 bases). Germline lookup yields CDR1 NSQYPW and CDR2 LRSPGD (reference sequence). The length of the CDR3 is 16 residues. This chain's CDR3 is CTCSADQGGARAEQFF. The part of the CDR3 DNA that was read is TGCACCTGCAGTGCAGATCAGGGGGGGGCGCGGGCT.

In this sample, this clone turned up a few times. Genes and germline are mouse. Sequencing ends 4 residues short of the CDR3 end; the germline J gene provides the rest. J is TRBJ2-7 and V is TRBV13-3; 8 nucleotides match TRBD2. Germline V gene data show CDR1 as NNHDY and CDR2 as SYVADS. This CDR3 has 14 amino acids. Unmatched junction bases numbered 5, after V lost 6 bases and J lost 0 bases. The CDR3 DNA, read in part, is TGTGCCAGCACGCCTGGGGGGAGCTCCTAT. Amino acids: CASTPGGSSY. In full, the CDR3 reads CASTPGGSSYEQYF.